The clone carrying this TCR beta chain was observed a few times. Antigen: not known. The record originates from a study of CD8 T cells in ankylosing spondylitis. Study results and limitations: Matched ankylosing spondylitis synovial fluid reportedly contained a significantly enriched population of disease-linked clones. Clones linked with disease were CD8+ and fairly uncommon in the peripheral blood.

From germline, CDR1 is KGHSH and CDR2 LQKENI. Trimming took 3 bases from V and 0 from J, leaving 14 bases between them. The CDR3 covers 16 residues. TCRdb re-analysed the 5' RACE reads in MiXCR, keeping a single row per CDR3 protein. Found here are some 350,000 distinct CDR3 sequences, roughly 14% of them singletons; the top ten hold approximately 1%. This TCR derives from a male donor with ankylosing spondylitis or in good health (not recorded which). Specimen: blood, either unsorted or a sorted T cell fraction (not recorded which). The chain joins TRBV18 to TRBJ1-1; D is perhaps TRBD1 (5 bases). The CDR3 sequence: CASSPRGTTLNTEAFF. CDR3 nucleotide sequence: TGTGCCAGCTCACCCCGGGGGACCACCTTGAACACTGAAGCTTTCTTT.